This T cell receptor (beta chain) was sequenced for a study of T-cell reconstitution after alpha-beta-depleted transplantation in children. This clonotype came up a few times. Unique molecular identifiers were incorporated when the TCRbeta library was constructed. MiXCR, run by TCRdb on the PCR reads, gives a single entry per CDR3 protein. Of some 840,000 distinct CDR3 sequences listed, roughly 15% are singletons. This receptor was taken from a male patient younger than 18 who had a stem cell transplant for acute lymphoblastic leukemia, so the T cells may come from the graft donor. The input for sequencing was PBMCs, mostly from graft donor cells, taken 360 days after TCRalphabeta/CD19-depleted stem cell transplant.

The CDR3 loop reads CASSPLAGKAKNIQYF. Written as DNA, the CDR3 is TGTGCCAGCTCACCACTAGCGGGGAAAGCCAAAAACATTCAGTACTTC. This sequence joins TRBV18 and TRBJ2-4; TRBD2 matches 8 bases. The CDR3 contains 16 residues. The V segment lost 1 base and the J segment 0 bases; nucleotides outside the gene matches: 2. Germline CDR1 and CDR2: KGHSH and LQKENI.